This TCR beta chain was profiled in a study of tumor and adjacent non-tumor tissue in lung cancer (dated 2018 in TCRdb). A note on the overall study: Patients with adenocarcinoma (approximately twelve), squamous cell carcinoma (2) and small cell lung cancer (1) were included in the cohort. Sequencing generated a total of approximately 130,000,000 productive TCRbeta reads, averaging around 4.2 million reads per sample. Among the roughly 15 patients, ages ranged from roughly 31 to 76 years, approximately 10 were men and 5 were women, and disease was TNM stage I to III. TCRbeta CDR3 sequencing was performed on thirty paired specimens, with one tumor sample and one normal lung sample collected per patient. The study compared bulk TCRbeta repertoires from lung tumor tissue and matched distant non-tumor lung tissue of approximately 14 lung cancer patients. What the authors observed across the whole study: TCR diversity was significantly higher in younger patients, and higher tumor TCR diversity was associated with shorter overall and disease-free survival. Neither the sequencing platform nor unique molecular identifiers are mentioned in the methods. Peripheral blood was not sequenced, so blood TCRbeta repertoires were not examined in the lung cancer patients of the study. Tumor tissue showed significantly higher TCR diversity (inverse Simpson) than normal lung tissue, at 431.37 vs 166.20 (P = 0.0075, Mann-Whitney U test). Only about 15 patients were included in the cohort, and the need for larger samples and more detailed clinical data was noted by the authors. The top 100 clones accounted for a significantly larger cumulative portion of the repertoire in normal lung than in tumor tissue.

To note about this clonotype: Its antigen specificity is not known. The input lacks base qualities; no much larger clone sits a single base away.

RNA was isolated from bulk unsorted tissue, and RNA quality was assessed with a NanoDrop ND-1000 and an Agilent 2100. Donors were newly diagnosed lung cancer patients admitted for thoracic surgery in China between August and November 2014, without prior chemotherapy. Patients with previous radiotherapy or chemotherapy, or with another concurrent cancer, were excluded from the study. Surgical tissue pieces of about 1-2.2 cm3 were preserved in RNAlater solution and stored at -80 °C until use. Library preparation used multiplex PCR. Sequencing was carried out with an Illumina HiSeq 2500. Following protocols modified from ARM-PCR, the researchers constructed TCRbeta libraries through three rounds of nested PCR with primers (Table S4). PCR products of 200-500 bp were gel-excised and purified with the QIAquick gel extraction kit before sequencing. In the authors' own workflow: Reads were cleaned using Trimmomatic, were merged into complete CDR3 sequences using FLASH, and were assigned to V(D)J germline segments using MiTCR. Clonal diversity was computed as the inverse Simpson's index with VDJtools. In-frame sequences without a premature stop codon were defined as productive reads. The public reads were quality trimmed at Q25 with fastp and then assembled into clones with MiXCR by TCRdb, keeping productive beta chains. Under each unique CDR3 protein, matching rows form one entry showing the most common genes and DNA. TCRdb, not the original authors, processed these V and J calls. Across this sample there are 90,000 to 130,000 distinct CDR3 sequences, with approximately 80% seen only once. Clones ranked in the top ten supply 20% to 25% of the sample.

Per the germline V gene, MGHRA is the CDR1 and YSYEKL is the CDR2. The CDR3 goes from the cysteine to the phenylalanine over 12 residues. The retained sequence is limited to the CDR3, 36 bases, with the frame set at the first base. The germline ends are 12 bases apart after V is trimmed by 0 bases and J by 15 bases. Sequencing was performed on lung tumor tissue. The sequence joins TRBV4-1 to TRBJ2-1; TRBD1 is perhaps the D gene, given 5 matching bases. The receptor comes from a man between 70 and 80 years old with non-small cell lung cancer. The DNA sequence is as follows: TGCGCCAGCAGCCAAGACGAGGACATTACGTTCTTC. Its coded protein is CASSQDEDITFF.